This T cell receptor beta chain was captured in a study of human T cells and chemical hapten exposure. As for the study in general: Per-sample variation in TCR yield stemmed mainly from small pooled library volume differences.

Looked up from germline, CDR1 is SGHRS and CDR2 is YFSETQ. Trimming took off 4 bases at V and 1 base at J, with 8 bases between the two ends. This CDR3 region has 13 residues. Individual cDNA molecules (in the library) carried attached unique molecular identifiers. TCRdb ran MiXCR on the RACE reads and lists one entry per CDR3 protein. The table shows 40,000 or so distinct CDR3 sequences, with 9.5% to 10% occurring only once. Whole-study findings and limits: Given that the donors had alopecia, their immune response may differ from that seen in healthy people.

Indicated time point: patch test 2, 6 weeks after DPC sensitization. Treatment: therapeutic diphenylcyclopropenone sensitization with weekly scalp DPC. Unfractionated whole blood yielded total RNA. With regard to this clonotype: Its antigen is undetermined.

The material sequenced was whole blood, taken in connection with sensitization to the hapten diphenylcyclopropenone (DPC). The V gene is TRBV5-1, the J gene TRBJ1-2; D unresolved. The TCR was taken from a woman aged 25 to 39 with alopecia areata. Some clones in this sample may be carry-over from other donors' samples. CDR3 nucleotides: TGCGCCAGCAGCCCAGAGGATAACTATGGCTACACCTTC. Translated: CASSPEDNYGYTF.